This T cell receptor (beta chain) was sequenced for a study of blood T cell repertoires in COVID-19. The wider study: Acute and convalescent COVID-19 specimens originated in the United States, Italy and Spain. The cDNA or gDNA used as material had been derived from T cells, B-cell-depleted T cells, or PBMCs.

In the original analysis: For nucleated cells, counts were estimated from reference gene primer amplification. Profiled with immunoSEQ multiplex PCR; TCRdb holds only in-frame clones, not every one. That table gives V, J and clone size, and the DNA gave D and trimming. The sample lists fewer than 350,000 clones, 85% seen once, with 4.1% in the top ten. Concerning this clone itself: Different DNA sequences within this sample yield the same CDR3.

The V gene's germline CDR1 is SGHAT and CDR2 FQNNGV. CDR3 size: 13 residues. Between the trimmed V and J ends, which lost 2 bases and 1 base, there was a span of 5 bases. The receptor comes from a woman aged 45 to 65 with active or convalescent COVID-19. The source material was peripheral blood. The chain employs TRBV11-2 and TRBJ1-1; D is possibly TRBD1 (5 bases). CDR3 DNA sequence: TGTGCCAGCAGCTTAAGGGGGAACACTGAAGCTTTCTTT. It translates to CASSLRGNTEAFF. Combining the CDR3 with reference TRBV11-2 and TRBJ1-1 gives the whole variable domain EAGVAQSPRYKIIEKRQSVAFWCNPISGHATLYWYQQILGQGPKLLIQFQNNGVVDDSQLPKDRFSAERLKGVDSTLKIQPAKLEDSAVYLCASSLRGNTEAFFGQGTRLTVV.